Listed below are T cell receptor beta chains from one sample, sequenced in a study of shared clonotypes between healthy human individuals. Profiling relied on immunoSEQ multiplex PCR, and the TCRdb table lists in-frame clones only, not all of them. The table shows a few million clones, with nearly 97% occurring only once. The sample taken for sequencing was naive CD4+ T cells sorted from blood. The receptors were sampled from a man aged 18 to 30 in good health. Each CDR3 is given with its conserved first and last residue. The D gene is left open where the match is weak. Size is stated for part of the rows, as once, few or many counts, or as a class when the clone is expanded.

size,D,J,V,DNA,CDR3
-,-,TRBJ1-6,TRBV28,TGTGCCAGCAGTTTATCGATCACTTATAATTCACCCCTCCACTTT,CASSLSITYNSPLHF
-,-,TRBJ2-3,TRBV7-9,TGTGCCAGCAGCTTGAGCGGATCCACAGATACGCAGTATTTT,CASSLSGSTDTQYF
-,TRBD1,TRBJ1-2,TRBV18,TGTGCCAGCTCACCAGCAGGGGGCGGCTTTGGCTACACCTTC,CASSPAGGGFGYTF
-,-,TRBJ2-2,TRBV10-1,TGCGCCACCAGCTTCGGGGGCCTCACCGGGGAGCTGTTTTTT,CATSFGGLTGELFF
-,-,TRBJ1-1,TRBV12-5,TGTGCTAGTGGCGTGGGTCCACGTCTGAACACTGAAGCTTTCTTT,CASGVGPRLNTEAFF
-,TRBD1,TRBJ2-3,TRBV7-9,TGTGCCAGCAGCTTAGACTACAGGGGGCGAGGCCCATCGCAGTATTTT,CASSLDYRGRGPSQYF
-,-,TRBJ1-6,TRBV30,TGTGCCTGGAGTGTATCCGGGATTAATAATTCACCCCTCCACTTT,CAWSVSGINNSPLHF
-,-,TRBJ1-1,TRBV5-1,TGCGCCAGCAGCTTGGCGGGCGACACTGAAGCTTTCTTT,CASSLAGDTEAFF
once,TRBD2,TRBJ2-3,TRBV29-1,TGCAGCGTTGAAGATTGGGCGGGAGGGCCAGATACGCAGTATTTT,CSVEDWAGGPDTQYF
-,TRBD1,TRBJ2-5,TRBV19,TGTGCCAGTAGTGACGGGACAGGCCAAGAGACCCAGTACTTC,CASSDGTGQETQYF
-,-,TRBJ1-6,TRBV4-1,TGCGCCAGCAGCCAAGATTTTTCAGGCTGGTCCTATAATTCACCCCTCCACTTT,CASSQDFSGWSYNSPLHF
-,TRBD2,TRBJ2-7,TRBV5-6,TGTGCCAGCAGAGGGACTAGCGGGAGGCAAAACTCCTACGAGCAGTACTTC,CASRGTSGRQNSYEQYF
once,-,TRBJ1-1,TRBV18,TGTGCCAGCTCACCCTCAGAAAACACTGAAGCTTTCTTT,CASSPSENTEAFF
-,TRBD2,TRBJ2-1,TRBV6-6,TGTGCCAGCAGTTACTCTCCTAGCGGCTACAATGAGCAGTTCTTC,CASSYSPSGYNEQFF
-,TRBD1,TRBJ2-1,TRBV6-6,TGTGCCAGCAGTCCAGACAGGGAATCCTACAATGAGCAGTTCTTC,CASSPDRESYNEQFF
-,-,TRBJ2-7,TRBV5-6,TGTGCCAGCAGCTTGGGCAGGGCGGACGAGCAGTACTTC,CASSLGRADEQYF
-,-,TRBJ1-2,TRBV4-1,TGCGCCAGCAGCACCCTATTTACAGGAAACTATGGCTACACCTTC,CASSTLFTGNYGYTF
-,-,TRBJ2-2,TRBV4-1,TGCGCCAGCAGCCAATTTGTTTTAGGTAGCCCCGGGGAGCTGTTTTTT,CASSQFVLGSPGELFF
-,TRBD2,TRBJ2-1,TRBV10-3,TGTGCCATCACCGGGACTAGCGGGACGTACAATGAGCAGTTCTTC,CAITGTSGTYNEQFF
-,-,TRBJ1-2,TRBV6-1,TGTGCCAGCAGGCCCCCGGGAGACTATGGCTACACCTTC,CASRPPGDYGYTF
-,-,TRBJ1-2,TRBV6-5,TGTGCCAGCAGTTACTCGTTCTTGGGCTATGGCTACACCTTC,CASSYSFLGYGYTF
once,-,TRBJ2-3,TRBV9,TGTGCCAGCAGCGGAGGCCGGGGGCCGAGCACAGATACGCAGTATTTT,CASSGGRGPSTDTQYF
-,TRBD2,TRBJ2-1,TRBV9,TGTGCCAGCAGCCCCCTTAGCGGGAGATTCTCCTACAATGAGCAGTTCTTC,CASSPLSGRFSYNEQFF
-,TRBD2,TRBJ2-7,TRBV9,TGTGCCAGCAGCCCTACTAGCGGTACATCCTACGAGCAGTACTTC,CASSPTSGTSYEQYF
-,-,TRBJ2-2,TRBV5-4,TGTGCCAGCAGCCCCACCGGCAGGGGGAACACCGGGGAGCTGTTTTTT,CASSPTGRGNTGELFF
-,-,TRBJ2-7,TRBV6-5,TGTGCCAGCAGTTATGAGCCAGGCCCAACCTACGAGCAGTACTTC,CASSYEPGPTYEQYF
-,TRBD1,TRBJ2-2,TRBV29-1,TGCAGCGTTGGACAGGGGACCGGGGAGCTGTTTTTT,CSVGQGTGELFF
-,TRBD2,TRBJ2-3,TRBV29-1,TGCAGCGTTGCACTCGGGGGGGATACGCAGTATTTT,CSVALGGDTQYF
-,-,TRBJ2-7,TRBV30,TGTGCCTGGAGTGTAGGGTTTATATACGAGCAGTACTTC,CAWSVGFIYEQYF
-,-,TRBJ2-1,TRBV5-1,TGCGCCAGCACCCTCGAGACTAGTCACCATGAGCAGTTCTTC,CASTLETSHHEQFF
-,TRBD2,TRBJ2-3,TRBV27,TGTGCCAGCAGTCCTTCCCTAGCGGGAGCCACAGATACGCAGTATTTT,CASSPSLAGATDTQYF